Shown below are 8 T cell receptor beta chains from a single sample sequenced in a study of regulatory and conventional T cells in RAG deficiency. Clones were read by immunoSEQ multiplex PCR, and TCRdb kept only the in-frame ones, dropping some. The sample contains about 7,800 clones, 80% of which appear only once. These data were likewise used in another study, on regulatory T cells. Per that paper: The primer mix had 52 TRBV and 13 TRBJ primers.

Input material: CD8+ T cells sorted from blood. Receptor source: a human donor in good health.

The chain links TRBV2 to TRBJ2-1; TRBD1 aligns across 7 bases. The V gene end was trimmed by 1 base and the J gene end by 1 base; junction bases not matched to a gene: 1. The CDR3 contains 15 residues. CDR1 and CDR2 (germline): SNHLY, FYNNEI. The CDR3 DNA sequence: TGTGCCAGCAGTGAAGTCAGGGGGTCCTACAATGAGCAGTTCTTC. Its protein product is CASSEVRGSYNEQFF. Full variable domain (outside the CDR3, taken from reference TRBV2 and TRBJ2-1): EPEVTQTPSHQVTQMGQEVILRCVPISNHLYFYWYRQILGQKVEFLVSFYNNEISEKSEIFDDQFSVERPDGSNFTLKIRSTKLEDSAMYFCASSEVRGSYNEQFFGPGTRLTVL.

CDR3 sequence (DNA): TGTGCCTGGAGTGTAGGGAGCAATCAGCCCCAGCATTTT. Translated: CAWSVGSNQPQHF. The genes are TRBV30 and TRBJ1-5; D not certain. This CDR3 has 13 amino acids. Germline CDR1 and CDR2: GTSNPN and SVGIG (reference sequence). The V end was cut by 0 bases, the J end by 1 base, with 4 bases between.

V gene TRBV19 combines with J gene TRBJ1-1, with D uncertain. Germline lookup yields CDR1 LNHDA and CDR2 SQIVND (reference sequence). This CDR3 is 15 amino acids long. The ends were cut back, 7 bases at V and 1 base at J, with 16 bases in the middle. CDR3 loop: CASNMRVGPNTEAFF. The CDR3 DNA is TGTGCCAGTAATATGAGGGTAGGGCCGAACACTGAAGCTTTCTTT.

The chain carries TRBV7-9 and TRBJ1-4; D not certain. Deletions cut 2 bases from V and 3 bases from J, with 16 bases between. CDR1 and CDR2 (germline): SEHNR, FQNEAQ (reference sequence). CDR3 length: 17 amino acids. CDR3: CASSLTFSGVPNEKLFF. For the CDR3, the DNA is TGTGCCAGCAGCTTAACGTTCAGTGGGGTACCTAATGAAAAACTGTTTTTT.

This chain joins TRBV14 and TRBJ2-3; 10 bases are shared with TRBD2. After removal of 0 bases from V and 5 bases from J, the junction contained 8 bases not matched to a gene. There are 17 residues in the CDR3. CDR1 and CDR2 (germline): SGHDN, FVKESK. For the CDR3, the DNA is TGTGCCAGCAGCCAAGAAAGCGGGAGGGCCAGGAGAGATACGCAGTATTTT. Residues: CASSQESGRARRDTQYF.

In this sample, this clone turned up once. V usage is TRBV7-2 and J usage is TRBJ2-7; 10 bases agree with TRBD2. The germline V gene encodes CDR1 SGHTA and CDR2 FQGNSA. This CDR3 comprises 16 residues. After removal of 5 bases from V and 2 bases from J, the junction contained 9 bases not matched to a gene. Here the CDR3 DNA reads TGTGCCAGCAGCCACAAACCGGGACTAGCGACCTACGAGCAGTACTTC. Its protein product is CASSHKPGLATYEQYF.

The gene calls are TRBV15 and TRBJ2-7; D may match TRBD1 or TRBD2 (5 bases each). The germline V gene has CDR1 LNHNV and CDR2 YYDKDF (reference sequence). The CDR3 has 14 residues. V lost 1 base and J lost 5, with 12 bases in between. The DNA for the CDR3 is TGTGCCACCAGCAGAGGGGGACGGGCGCACGAGCAGTACTTC. Translating it yields CATSRGGRAHEQYF.

CDR3 bases: TGTGCCAGTAGTATCGCGGGCTTCGAAAAACTGTTTTTT. Its translation: CASSIAGFEKLFF. This chain uses TRBV19 with TRBJ1-4; D gene ambiguous. V lost 3 bases, J lost 8 bases, and 10 bases lay in between. Germline V gene lookup returns CDR1 LNHDA and CDR2 SQIVND (reference sequence). This CDR3 comprises 13 residues.